One and the same sample provided the 14 T cell receptor beta chains below, sequenced in a study of T cell responses to AZD1222 COVID-19 vaccine. Only in-frame clones appear in the TCRdb table, and some are missing; sequencing was by immunoSEQ multiplex PCR. Of about 160,000 clones listed, approximately 92% were seen once; the top ten hold 3% to 3.5%. The starting material was peripheral blood, obtained 28 days after the second AZD1222 dose. The receptors here all came from an adult who received the AZD1222 COVID-19 vaccine.

V usage is TRBV11-2 and J usage is TRBJ2-3; 9 positions agree with TRBD1. The CDR3 runs 14 residues. The junction had 4 bases not matched to a gene; V was cut back by 3 bases and J by 6 bases. Germline V gives CDR1 SGHAT, CDR2 FQNNGV. CDR3 coding DNA: TGTGCCAGCAGCTTTAGGGACAGGGTCGATACGCAGTATTTT. Its translation is CASSFRDRVDTQYF.

The rearrangement joins TRBV6-2 or TRBV6-3 to TRBJ1-2, with D tentatively TRBD1 (5 bases). With 0 bases removed from V and 4 bases from J, the gap between germline ends came to 6 bases. The CDR3 sequence is 13 residues long. CDR1 and CDR2 from the germline V gene are MNHEY and SVGEGT. CDR3 nucleotides: TGTGCCAGCAGTTACTCTAGGGGCTATGGCTACACCTTC. The encoded protein is CASSYSRGYGYTF.

The gene calls are TRBV6-5 and TRBJ1-1; no reliable D call. CDR3 length equals 13 residues. The V and J ends lost 0 bases and 1 base respectively, with 3 bases between them. In germline, CDR1 is MNHEY, CDR2 SVGAGI. The CDR3 region is CASSYSKNTEAFF. The CDR3 DNA is TGTGCCAGCAGTTACTCGAAGAACACTGAAGCTTTCTTT.

This chain links TRBV18 with TRBJ2-7; D not certain. The length of the CDR3 is 14 residues. In germline, CDR1 is KGHSH, CDR2 LQKENI. Trimming cost V 1 base and J 0 bases, with 7 bases left between them. The CDR3 sequence: CASSPLGSSYEQYF. CDR3 DNA sequence: TGTGCCAGCTCACCACTGGGTTCCTCCTACGAGCAGTACTTC.

The V gene is TRBV5-1, the J gene TRBJ2-1; D is unclear. This CDR3 spans 11 amino acids. V gave up 5 bases and J gave up 6 bases, with 6 bases separating them. Germline assignment: CDR1 SGHRS and CDR2 YFSETQ. The DNA for the CDR3 is TGCGCCAGCAGGTGGGTCAATGAGCAGTTCTTC. Protein: CASRWVNEQFF.

The chain employs TRBV2 and TRBJ2-7; TRBD2 matches at 13 bases. The germline V gene has CDR1 SNHLY and CDR2 FYNNEI. The V and J ends lost 6 bases and 5 bases, in that order; junction bases with no gene match: 10. The CDR3 extends over 16 amino acids. In DNA form, the CDR3 reads TGTGCCAGCAGGCGACTAGCGGGAGGCAGTAGGGACGAGCAGTACTTC. Protein sequence: CASRRLAGGSRDEQYF.

This clone was seen a few times. This chain links TRBV5-6 with TRBJ2-1; no reliable D call. Germline V gives CDR1 SGHDT, CDR2 YYEEEE. V lost 2 bases and J lost 9, with 21 bases in between. The CDR3 has 16 residues. The CDR3 region is CASSFVADQNIGEQFF. The CDR3 nucleotides are TGTGCCAGCAGCTTCGTTGCGGATCAAAATATTGGTGAGCAGTTCTTC.

This clone was seen only once. The chain has TRBV6-5 and TRBJ1-1, with 7 positions matching TRBD1. With 5 bases clipped from V and 5 bases from J, the junction kept 5 bases outside the gene matches. CDR3 length: 13 amino acids. Per germline, CDR1 MNHEY and CDR2 SVGAGI. As DNA, the CDR3 is TGTGCCAGCAGTACAGGGGTCCGGACTGAAGCTTTCTTT. Protein sequence: CASSTGVRTEAFF.

The V and J genes are TRBV5-1 and TRBJ1-4; 9 bases are a match to TRBD1. Germline CDR1 is SGHRS and CDR2 is YFSETQ. J gave up 4 bases and V 4 bases, and 8 bases lay outside the gene matches. The CDR3 contains 16 residues. CDR3 sequence reads: CASSLGQGGGNEKLFF. CDR3 nucleotide sequence: TGCGCCAGCAGCCTGGGACAGGGAGGGGGTAATGAAAAACTGTTTTTT.

The V gene is TRBV7-9, the J gene TRBJ1-1, with 8 bases identical to TRBD1. The V gene end was trimmed by 7 bases and the J gene end by 6 bases; junction bases not matched to a gene: 7. Germline CDR1 and CDR2: SEHNR and FQNEAQ (reference sequence). The length of the CDR3 is 13 residues. CDR3 DNA sequence: TGTGCCAGCACCGCATGGGACAGGTCTGAAGCTTTCTTT. Amino acid sequence: CASTAWDRSEAFF.

The chain has TRBV10-2 and TRBJ2-3, with TRBD2 as a possible D gene (6 bases). Trimming took 8 bases from V and 1 from J, leaving 13 bases between them. The CDR3 extends over 14 amino acids. Germline CDR1 and CDR2: WSHSY and SAAADI. The CDR3: CASVRASGTDTQYF. CDR3 DNA: TGCGCCAGCGTTCGGGCTAGCGGCACAGATACGCAGTATTTT.

J is TRBJ2-3 and V is TRBV30; no reliable D call. The CDR3 is 13 amino acids. The germline V gene encodes CDR1 GTSNPN and CDR2 SVGIG (reference sequence). Deletions cut 1 base from V and 2 bases from J, with 7 bases between. Here the CDR3 DNA reads TGTGCCTGGAGTGGTAGGATCACAGATACGCAGTATTTT. Protein product: CAWSGRITDTQYF.

This clone was observed a handful of times. The chain links TRBV14 to TRBJ2-2, with D unclear. This CDR3 has 14 residues. Germline V gene sequence: CDR1 SGHDN, CDR2 FVKESK. With 4 bases removed from V and 5 bases from J, the gap between germline ends came to 11 bases. CDR3 in amino acids: CASSLKSGTGELFF. The CDR3 nucleotides are TGTGCCAGCAGCCTAAAGTCGGGTACCGGGGAGCTGTTTTTT.

The chain joins TRBV29-1 to TRBJ1-1; D unclear. Trimming stripped 4 bases from V and 6 bases from J, with 6 bases between. This CDR3 has 10 residues. The germline V gene encodes CDR1 SQVTM and CDR2 ANQGSEA. The CDR3 DNA reads TGCAGCGTTGGTGTTGCTGAAGCTTTCTTT. It is translated as CSVGVAEAFF.